The entry that follows covers one T cell receptor beta chain sequence. Its antigen is currently unknown. These data belong to a study of cytomegalovirus exposure and HLA in healthy donors. The study's findings and limits: When the data were analyzed later, several of the most significant clusters appeared to be linked to common viral pathogens. TCR beta sequences numbering roughly 16,000 were associated with HLA alleles at 0.05 false discovery rate in a later analysis.

This CDR3 contains 16 residues. PCR primers comprised 60 Vbeta and 13 Jbeta primers. Method: immunoSEQ multiplex PCR; TCRdb's copy keeps in-frame clones and lacks some. Of about 130,000 clones in the sample, approximately 82% were seen once. This clonotype originated in a female donor in good health and CMV-seronegative. This chain uses TRBV21-1 with TRBJ2-2; TRBD1, as called in the table, went unchecked against the DNA. TRBV21-1 is a listed pseudogene. The sample comprised PBMCs. The CDR3 coding sequence is TGTGCCAGCAGCAAAGCGCCGGACAGGGTTCCCGGGGAGCTGTTTTTT. This codes for CASSKAPDRVPGELFF.